This T cell receptor (beta chain) comes out of a study of vaccination and CD4 T cells after COVID-19. Study-wide context: Spike peptides, overlapping and drawn from SARS-CoV-2, HCoV-NL63, HCoV-OC43 and HCoV-229E, were used to stimulate cells.

The treatment: roughly 11-day PBMC culture with coronavirus spike peptide pools or control peptides (ViraFEST assay). Deletions cut 5 bases from V and 10 bases from J, with 11 bases between. This CDR3 has 12 residues. Germline CDR1 reads MNHEY; CDR2 reads SVGEGT. An Oncomine TCR Beta short-read assay was used to sequence the DNA from cultured CD4+ T cells. One entry per CDR3 protein results from TCRdb running MiXCR on the PCR reads. Of some 14,000 distinct CDR3 sequences listed, roughly 41% are singletons. Notes on this clonotype: Its antigen is undetermined.

This chain connects TRBV6-2 or TRBV6-3 to TRBJ1-4; D is unresolved. This receptor was taken from a human donor who had recovered from COVID-19. The input for sequencing was CD4+ T cells from blood, cultured in vitro, taken after SARS-CoV-2 vaccination. CDR3 sequence: CASSPRLGKLFF. The CDR3 DNA sequence: TGTGCCAGCAGTCCTCGATTGGGAAAACTGTTTTTT.